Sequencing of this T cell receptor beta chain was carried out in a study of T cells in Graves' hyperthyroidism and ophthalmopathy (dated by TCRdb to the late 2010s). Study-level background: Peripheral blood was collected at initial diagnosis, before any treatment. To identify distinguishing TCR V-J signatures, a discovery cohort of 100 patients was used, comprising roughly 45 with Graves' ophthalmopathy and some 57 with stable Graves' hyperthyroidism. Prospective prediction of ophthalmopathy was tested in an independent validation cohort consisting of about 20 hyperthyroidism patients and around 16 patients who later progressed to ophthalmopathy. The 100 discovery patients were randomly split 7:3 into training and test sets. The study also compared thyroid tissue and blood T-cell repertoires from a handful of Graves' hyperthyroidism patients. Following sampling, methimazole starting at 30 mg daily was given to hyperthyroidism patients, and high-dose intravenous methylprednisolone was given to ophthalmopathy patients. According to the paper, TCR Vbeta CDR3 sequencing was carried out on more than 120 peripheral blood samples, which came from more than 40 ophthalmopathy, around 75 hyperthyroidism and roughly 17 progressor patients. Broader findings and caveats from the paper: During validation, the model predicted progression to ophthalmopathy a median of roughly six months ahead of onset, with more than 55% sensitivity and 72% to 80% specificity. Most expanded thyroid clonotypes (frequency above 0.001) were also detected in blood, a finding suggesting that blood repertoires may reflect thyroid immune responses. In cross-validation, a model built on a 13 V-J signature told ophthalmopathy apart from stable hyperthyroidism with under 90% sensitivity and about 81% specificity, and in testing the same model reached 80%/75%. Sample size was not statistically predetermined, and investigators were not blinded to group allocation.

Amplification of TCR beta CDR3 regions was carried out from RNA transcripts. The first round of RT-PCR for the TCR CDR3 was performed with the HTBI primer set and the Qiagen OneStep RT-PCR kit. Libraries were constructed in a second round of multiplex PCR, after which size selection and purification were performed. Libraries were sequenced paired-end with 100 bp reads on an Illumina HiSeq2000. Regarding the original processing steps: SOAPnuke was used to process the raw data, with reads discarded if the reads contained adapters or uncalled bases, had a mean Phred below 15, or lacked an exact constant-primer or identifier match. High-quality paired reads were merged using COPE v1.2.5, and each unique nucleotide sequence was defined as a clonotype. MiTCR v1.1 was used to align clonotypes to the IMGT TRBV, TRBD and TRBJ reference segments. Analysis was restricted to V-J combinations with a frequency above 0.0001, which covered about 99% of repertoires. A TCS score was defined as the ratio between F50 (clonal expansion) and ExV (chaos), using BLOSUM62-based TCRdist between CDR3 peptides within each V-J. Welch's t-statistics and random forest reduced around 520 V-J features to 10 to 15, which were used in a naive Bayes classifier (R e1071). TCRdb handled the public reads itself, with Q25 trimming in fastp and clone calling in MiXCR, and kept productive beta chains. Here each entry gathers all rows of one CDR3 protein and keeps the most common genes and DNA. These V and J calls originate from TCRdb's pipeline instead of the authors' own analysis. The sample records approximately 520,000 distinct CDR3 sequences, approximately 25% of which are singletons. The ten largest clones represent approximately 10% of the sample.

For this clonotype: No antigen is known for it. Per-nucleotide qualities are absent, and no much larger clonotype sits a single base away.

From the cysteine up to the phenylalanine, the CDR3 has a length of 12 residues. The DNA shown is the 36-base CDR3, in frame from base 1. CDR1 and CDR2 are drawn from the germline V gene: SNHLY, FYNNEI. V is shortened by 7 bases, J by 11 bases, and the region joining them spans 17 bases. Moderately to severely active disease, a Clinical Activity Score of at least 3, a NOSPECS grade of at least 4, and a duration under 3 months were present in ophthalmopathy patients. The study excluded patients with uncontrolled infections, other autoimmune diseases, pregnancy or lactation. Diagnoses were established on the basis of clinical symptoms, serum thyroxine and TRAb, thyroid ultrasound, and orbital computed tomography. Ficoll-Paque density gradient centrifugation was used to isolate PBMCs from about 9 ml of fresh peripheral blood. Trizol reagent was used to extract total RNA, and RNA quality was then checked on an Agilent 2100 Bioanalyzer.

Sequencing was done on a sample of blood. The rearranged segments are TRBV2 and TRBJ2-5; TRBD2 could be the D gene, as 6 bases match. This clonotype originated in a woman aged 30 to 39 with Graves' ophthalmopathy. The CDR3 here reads CASNGGWEEQYF. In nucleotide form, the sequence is TGTGCCAGCAACGGCGGTTGGGAGGAGCAGTACTTC.